Described below is a single TCR beta chain sequence and its context. Its antigen is unknown. The sample is drawn from a study of a mutant IDH1 vaccine in newly diagnosed glioma. Study-wide background: Patients were pretreated with radiotherapy, temozolomide, or both, mostly both.

Assay used: immunoSEQ multiplex PCR; TCRdb lists only in-frame clones, some missing. The sample lists 30,000 to 45,000 clones, 60% to 75% occurring once. Study-wide results and caveats: Changes in top peripheral clonotypes did not appear linked to pseudoprogression.

Germline CDR1 is MNHEY and CDR2 is SVGAGI. The CDR3 has 14 residues. Trimming cost V 5 bases and J 6 bases, with 11 bases left between them. Noted time point: week 47, end of study. Doses comprised 300 ug of mutant IDH1 20-mer peptide each, plus topical imiquimod. The TCR originated in a man aged 35-49 years with glioma. The source material was PBMCs, sampled from a glioma patient whose treatment included an IDH1 peptide vaccine. J is TRBJ1-6 and V is TRBV6-5; D call uncertain. The CDR3, as DNA: TGTGCCAGCAGTCCAATAGCGTTTAATTCACCCCTCCACTTT. Amino acid sequence: CASSPIAFNSPLHF.